Listed here are 11 T cell receptor beta chains from one sample, sequenced in a study of early T cells in non-severe SARS-CoV-2 infection. MiXCR, run by TCRdb on the 5' RACE reads, gives a single entry per CDR3 protein. This table has over 90,000 distinct CDR3 sequences, roughly 12% appearing once. The material sequenced was whole blood, taken at baseline. The receptors come from an adult who was a healthcare worker with PCR-confirmed SARS-CoV-2 infection or an uninfected control (not recorded which).

This clonotype was counted only a few times. The V gene is TRBV20-1, the J gene TRBJ2-3; D is unresolved. The CDR3 is 11 amino acids. V was shortened by 6 bases and J by 5 bases, with 9 bases between the two germline ends. Germline-derived CDR1 and CDR2 are DFQATT and SNEGSKA (reference sequence). The CDR3 region has the DNA TGCAGTGCCGCGAACGGAGATACGCAGTATTTT. Encoded protein: CSAANGDTQYF.

This sequence joins TRBV5-1 and TRBJ2-3, with TRBD2 identical over 7 bases. The CDR3 totals 14 residues. CDR1 is SGHRS and CDR2 is YFSETQ in the germline V gene. The V segment lost 6 bases and the J segment 6 bases; nucleotides outside the gene matches: 10. CDR3 residues: CASTLYGGGDTQYF. As DNA, the CDR3 is TGCGCCAGCACCCTATACGGGGGAGGGGATACGCAGTATTTT.

Ten or more counts support this clonotype. The gene calls are TRBV18 and TRBJ2-7, with TRBD2 matching over 11 bases. V lost 4 bases and J lost 2; bases outside the gene matches: 10. Germline V gene data show CDR1 as KGHSH and CDR2 as LQKENI. The CDR3 spans 17 residues. The DNA of the CDR3 is TGTGCCAGCTCACTTCAAGGTACTAGCGGGGGTACCTACGAGCAGTACTTC. Protein sequence: CASSLQGTSGGTYEQYF. Full variable domain (rest looked up from reference TRBV18 and TRBJ2-7): NAGVMQNPRHLVRRRGQEARLRCSPMKGHSHVYWYRQLPEEGLKFMVYLQKENIIDESGMPKERFSAEFPKEGPSILRIQQVVRGDSAAYFCASSLQGTSGGTYEQYFGPGTRLTVT.

This clonotype was recorded many times. The chain uses TRBV29-1 and TRBJ2-5; D is ambiguous. CDR3 size: 12 residues. CDR1 is SQVTM and CDR2 is ANQGSEA in the germline V gene. V was cut by 7 bases and J by 4 bases, with 13 bases left in between. CDR3 region: CSAYSGAETQYF. CDR3 in DNA: TGCAGCGCTTATAGTGGAGCAGAGACCCAGTACTTC.

There are many counts of this clonotype. The gene calls are TRBV5-4 and TRBJ2-3; perhaps TRBD2 as D (6 bases). The V end was cut by 1 base, the J end by 1 base, with 10 bases between. Germline-derived CDR1 and CDR2 are SGHNT and YYREEE (reference sequence). The CDR3 is 15 amino acids. CDR3 in DNA: TGTGCCAGCAGCTTGAACGGGGGTGGCACAGATACGCAGTATTTT. Translating gives CASSLNGGGTDTQYF.

The chain links TRBV10-2 to TRBJ2-7; D is ambiguous. V dropped 3 bases and J dropped 5 bases, with 5 bases sitting between them. CDR1 is WSHSY, CDR2 SAAADI, per germline. The CDR3 spans 11 residues. The CDR3 is CASSEGNEQYF. CDR3 DNA sequence: TGCGCCAGCAGTGAAGGGAACGAGCAGTACTTC.

This clonotype has just a few counts. The V gene is TRBV3-1, the J gene TRBJ1-4; the D is unclear. Germline CDR1 and CDR2: LGHDT and YNNKEL (reference sequence). There are 14 residues in the CDR3. V was trimmed by 2 bases and J by 12 bases, leaving 16 bases between them. The CDR3 DNA is TGTGCCAGCAGCCAAAGGACCACGGCCGTGGAACTGTTTTTT. This gives the protein CASSQRTTAVELFF.

This clonotype was seen ten or more times. The V call is TRBV5-1, the J call TRBJ1-1; TRBD1 might be the D (6 bases). Trimming left V 4 bases short and J 1 base short, with 17 bases between. The germline gives CDR1 SGHRS, CDR2 YFSETQ. The CDR3 spans 16 residues. The CDR3: CASSQLSTTGNTEAFF. CDR3 coding DNA: TGCGCCAGCAGCCAGCTATCGACGACAGGGAACACTGAAGCTTTCTTT.

The rearrangement uses TRBV12-5 and TRBJ2-2, with 10 bases lining up with TRBD1. The CDR3 spans 14 residues. V lost 6 bases to trimming and J lost 5 bases; unmatched junction nucleotides: 3. CDR1 LGHNT and CDR2 FRNRAP come from the germline V gene. The CDR3 here is CASGSGQGTGELFF. CDR3 nucleotide sequence: TGTGCTAGTGGGTCGGGACAGGGGACCGGGGAGCTGTTTTTT.

There are a few counts of this clonotype. The chain employs TRBV13 and TRBJ2-1, with 9 bases matching TRBD2. The germline V gene encodes CDR1 PRHDT and CDR2 FYEKMQ (reference sequence). CDR3 size: 14 residues. V lost 3 bases and J lost 9; bases outside the gene matches: 6. The CDR3 protein is CASSFSGRESEQFF. CDR3 sequence (DNA): TGTGCCAGCAGCTTTAGCGGGAGAGAGAGTGAGCAGTTCTTC. The whole variable domain, filled in from reference TRBV13 and TRBJ2-1, reads AAGVIQSPRHLIKEKRETATLKCYPIPRHDTVYWYQQGPGQDPQFLISFYEKMQSDKGSIPDRFSAQQFSDYHSELNMSSLELGDSALYFCASSFSGRESEQFFGPGTRLTVL.

This chain links TRBV19 with TRBJ2-1, with TRBD2 as a possible D gene (5 bases). The CDR3 contains 15 residues. Germline V gene data show CDR1 as LNHDA and CDR2 as SQIVND (reference sequence). V lost 5 bases, J lost 5 bases, and 16 bases lay in between. CDR3 amino acids: CASSVYTGINNEQFF. The CDR3 nucleotides are TGTGCCAGTAGTGTGTACACCGGGATAAACAATGAGCAGTTCTTC. Complete variable domain (other parts from reference TRBV19 and TRBJ2-1): DGGITQSPKYLFRKEGQNVTLSCEQNLNHDAMYWYRQDPGQGLRLIYYSQIVNDFQKGDIAEGYSVSREKKESFPLTVTSAQKNPTAFYLCASSVYTGINNEQFFGPGTRLTVL.